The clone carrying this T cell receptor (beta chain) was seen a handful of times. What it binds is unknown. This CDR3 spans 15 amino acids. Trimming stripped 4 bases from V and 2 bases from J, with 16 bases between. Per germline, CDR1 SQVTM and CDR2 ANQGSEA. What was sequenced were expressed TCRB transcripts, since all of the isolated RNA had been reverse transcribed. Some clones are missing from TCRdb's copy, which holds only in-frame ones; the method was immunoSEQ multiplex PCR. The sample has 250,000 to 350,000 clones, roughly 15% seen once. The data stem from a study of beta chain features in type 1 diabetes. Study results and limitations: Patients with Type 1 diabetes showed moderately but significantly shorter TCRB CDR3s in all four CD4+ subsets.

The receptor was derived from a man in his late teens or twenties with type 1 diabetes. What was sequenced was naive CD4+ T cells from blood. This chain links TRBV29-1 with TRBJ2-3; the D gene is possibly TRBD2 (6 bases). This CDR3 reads CSVAVRGGITDTQYF. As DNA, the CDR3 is TGCAGCGTTGCGGTGCGGGGCGGTATCACAGATACGCAGTATTTT.